The 24 T cell receptor beta chains given below trace back to one sample, sequenced in a study of OX40 agonist ivuxolimab in advanced cancers. Clones were sequenced by immunoSEQ multiplex PCR, and TCRdb holds only the in-frame ones, with some missing. Seen here are some 100,000 clones, around 91% observed once, and the top ten hold about 0.81%. The sample here was CD4+ or CD8+ T cells sorted from blood, taken in a trial of the OX40 agonist ivuxolimab. These receptors came from an adult with an advanced solid tumor such as melanoma, head and neck, liver or kidney cancer.

V gene TRBV2 combines with J gene TRBJ1-6, with 9 bases aligning to TRBD1. V was pared by 6 bases and J by 7 bases, with 7 bases of the junction left unmatched. Germline values: CDR1 SNHLY, CDR2 FYNNEI. The CDR3 runs to 15 residues. CDR3 nucleotide sequence: TGTGCCAGCAGCCCACAGGGGGCTGGGAATTCACCCCTCCACTTT. Its translation is CASSPQGAGNSPLHF.

The rearrangement uses TRBV9 and TRBJ2-2; the match to TRBD2 covers 10 bases. CDR1 is SGDLS and CDR2 is YYNGEE in the germline V gene. Trimming removed 3 bases from V and 3 bases from J; junction bases left unmatched: 5. The CDR3 is 16 residues long. Written as DNA, the CDR3 is TGTGCCAGCAGCGGGGGGACTAGCGTGGACACCGGGGAGCTGTTTTTT. Its translation is CASSGGTSVDTGELFF.

V usage is TRBV11-2 and J usage is TRBJ2-1; 10 bases are shared with TRBD2. V shed 4 bases and J 5 bases; nucleotides not matched to a gene: 5. The CDR3 has 15 residues. The germline gives CDR1 SGHAT, CDR2 FQNNGV. CDR3 region: CASSSLAGANNEQFF. CDR3 sequence (DNA): TGTGCCAGCAGCTCTCTAGCGGGAGCTAACAATGAGCAGTTCTTC. Variable domain in full (rest from reference TRBV11-2 and TRBJ2-1): EAGVAQSPRYKIIEKRQSVAFWCNPISGHATLYWYQQILGQGPKLLIQFQNNGVVDDSQLPKDRFSAERLKGVDSTLKIQPAKLEDSAVYLCASSSLAGANNEQFFGPGTRLTVL.

This chain uses TRBV7-3 with TRBJ2-1; 10 bases are a match to TRBD2. Looked up from germline, CDR1 is SGHTA and CDR2 is FQGTGA. The CDR3 runs to 15 residues. Trimming removed 3 bases from V and 3 bases from J; junction bases left unmatched: 2. For the CDR3, the DNA is TGTGCCAGCAGCTTGAGACTAGCGGGCTACAATGAGCAGTTCTTC. Amino acids: CASSLRLAGYNEQFF.

The chain employs TRBV6-5 and TRBJ2-7; TRBD1 matches 9 bases. The CDR3 runs to 15 residues. Germline CDR1 reads MNHEY; CDR2 reads SVGAGI. Losses at the gene ends were 4 bases for V and 4 bases for J; bases not matched to a gene: 8. In DNA form, the CDR3 reads TGTGCCAGCAGTTCTCCGGGACAGGGACGTTACGAGCAGTACTTC. Translated, it gives CASSSPGQGRYEQYF.

J is TRBJ1-2 and V is TRBV19; D may be TRBD1 (6 bases). CDR3 size: 15 residues. The germline gives CDR1 LNHDA, CDR2 SQIVND (reference sequence). Trimming removed 8 bases at V and 8 bases at J, with 24 bases between. Here the CDR3 reads CASQNRAGLWEGYTF. In DNA, the CDR3 is TGTGCCAGTCAAAACAGGGCCGGCCTTTGGGAGGGCTACACCTTC.

The J gene is TRBJ2-2, the V gene TRBV4-2; D is uncertain. The germline V gene encodes CDR1 LGHNA and CDR2 YNFKEQ. The CDR3 is 13 amino acids. Trimming removed 4 bases at V and 7 bases at J, with 10 bases between. CDR3 residues: CASSPVSSGELFF. For the CDR3, the DNA is TGTGCCAGCAGCCCCGTTAGCAGCGGGGAGCTGTTTTTT.

This clone came up once. J is TRBJ1-4 and V is TRBV19; 9 nucleotides agree with TRBD1. The ends lost 6 bases at V and 7 bases at J; junction bases unmatched: 12. This CDR3 contains 16 residues. The germline CDR1 and CDR2 sequences are LNHDA and SQIVND (reference sequence). The CDR3 spells CASRTGTGSRGEKLFF. The CDR3 region has the DNA TGTGCCAGTAGAACAGGGACAGGGAGTCGAGGTGAAAAACTGTTTTTT.

The CDR3 loop is CASSRSRLMNTEAFF. The DNA of the CDR3 is TGTGCCAGCAGCCGGAGTAGACTAATGAACACTGAAGCTTTCTTT. V is TRBV11-2 and J is TRBJ1-1; D not certain. The V gene lost 5 bases and the J gene lost 0 bases, with 13 bases spanning the gap. The V gene's germline CDR1 is SGHAT and CDR2 FQNNGV. CDR3 size: 15 residues.

This clone was seen just once. The chain couples TRBV5-1 to TRBJ1-3; D perhaps matches TRBD1 (5 bases). The ends were cut back, 5 bases at V and 2 bases at J, with 17 bases in the middle. The CDR3 runs 16 residues. Germline lookup yields CDR1 SGHRS and CDR2 YFSETQ. The chain's CDR3 is CASRGGTQLAGNTIYF. CDR3 coding DNA: TGCGCCAGCAGAGGAGGGACCCAGTTAGCTGGAAACACCATATATTTT.

CDR3 nucleotide sequence: TGCGCCAGCAGCTTGGTTCTAGCGGTGAACACCGGGGAGCTGTTTTTT. Amino acid sequence: CASSLVLAVNTGELFF. The chain carries TRBV5-1 and TRBJ2-2; 7 positions match TRBD2. The V and J ends lost 0 bases and 1 base, in that order; junction bases with no gene match: 3. The CDR3 is 16 residues long. Germline V CDR1 and CDR2: SGHRS, YFSETQ. Full variable domain (outside the CDR3, taken from reference TRBV5-1 and TRBJ2-2): KAGVTQTPRYLIKTRGQQVTLSCSPISGHRSVSWYQQTPGQGLQFLFEYFSETQRNKGNFPGRFSGRQFSNSRSEMNVSTLELGDSALYLCASSLVLAVNTGELFFGEGSRLTVL.

The rearrangement links TRBV4-2 to TRBJ2-5, with D possibly being TRBD2 (6 bases). Germline CDR1 LGHNA, CDR2 YNFKEQ. The CDR3 has 15 residues. V shed 0 bases and J shed 5 bases, with 13 bases lying between them. The CDR3: CASSQEAGAWETQYF. CDR3 nucleotide sequence: TGTGCCAGCAGCCAAGAAGCGGGCGCGTGGGAGACCCAGTACTTC.

The gene calls are TRBV7-2 and TRBJ1-2, with TRBD1 as a possible D gene (5 bases). Germline CDR1 reads SGHTA; CDR2 reads FQGNSA. The CDR3 consists of 14 residues. The V gene lost 4 bases and the J gene lost 5 bases, with 14 bases spanning the gap. This chain's CDR3 is CASSSIFPGYGYTF. CDR3 bases: TGTGCCAGCAGCTCCATCTTTCCAGGGTATGGCTACACCTTC.

The chain is built from TRBV6-5 and TRBJ2-1; TRBD2 matches 8 bases. CDR1 is MNHEY and CDR2 is SVGAGI in the germline V gene. V gave up 6 bases and J gave up 0 bases; unmatched junction bases: 4. This CDR3 spans 15 amino acids. The CDR3 region is CASSPTSDSYNEQFF. Here the CDR3 DNA reads TGTGCCAGCAGCCCGACTAGCGACTCCTACAATGAGCAGTTCTTC.

This chain connects TRBV29-1 to TRBJ2-1; no firm D call. The CDR3 consists of 15 residues. Per the germline V gene, CDR1 is SQVTM and CDR2 is ANQGSEA. Trimming took off 0 bases at V and 2 bases at J, with 11 bases between the two ends. CDR3 loop: CSVEDGIWPYNEQFF. The CDR3 coding sequence is TGCAGCGTTGAAGATGGGATATGGCCCTACAATGAGCAGTTCTTC.

The chain couples TRBV2 to TRBJ2-1, with 7 bases identical to TRBD2. The CDR3 spans 13 residues. CDR1 and CDR2 from the germline V gene are SNHLY and FYNNEI. V lost 0 bases and J lost 9; bases outside the gene matches: 2. CDR3: CASSEAQRGEQFF. DNA for the CDR3: TGTGCCAGCAGTGAAGCTCAGCGGGGTGAGCAGTTCTTC.

This sequence joins TRBV7-8 and TRBJ2-5; possible D gene TRBD2, 7 bases. Trimming took 3 bases from V and 7 from J, leaving 15 bases between them. The CDR3 covers 14 residues. Germline V CDR1 and CDR2: SGHVS, FQNEAQ. In DNA form, the CDR3 reads TGTGCCAGCAGCTTTAGCCGGGGAGGGGGGACCCAGTACTTC. This codes for CASSFSRGGGTQYF.

The chain is built from TRBV21-1 and TRBJ1-1. TRBV21-1 is reported as a pseudogene. This CDR3 has 13 amino acids. Here the CDR3 reads CASSKAMTTEAFF. The DNA for the CDR3 is TGTGCCAGCAGCAAAGCGATGACCACTGAAGCTTTCTTT.

The gene calls are TRBV7-2 and TRBJ2-5, with D possibly matching TRBD1 (6 bases). CDR3 size: 15 residues. Trimming stripped 2 bases from V and 5 bases from J, with 15 bases between. From germline, CDR1 is SGHTA and CDR2 FQGNSA. CDR3 DNA sequence: TGTGCCAGCAGCTTAAGGTCCAGGGGATGGGAGACCCAGTACTTC. Amino acids: CASSLRSRGWETQYF.

V usage is TRBV5-1 and J usage is TRBJ2-6; D gene unclear. V was shortened by 1 base and J by 0 bases, with 5 bases between the two germline ends. The CDR3 length is 15 residues. Germline V gene lookup returns CDR1 SGHRS and CDR2 YFSETQ. Written as DNA, the CDR3 is TGCGCCAGCAGCTTGACTGGCTCTGGGGCCAACGTCCTGACTTTC. It is translated as CASSLTGSGANVLTF.

This chain links TRBV2 with TRBJ2-7, with TRBD1 as a possible D gene (5 bases). The CDR3 spans 14 residues. Germline V CDR1 and CDR2: SNHLY, FYNNEI. V lost 6 bases and J lost 2, with 14 bases in between. The CDR3 bases are TGTGCCAGCAGCAGTATGACAGACACCTACGAGCAGTACTTC. This codes for CASSSMTDTYEQYF.

V usage is TRBV6-5 and J usage is TRBJ2-7; TRBD2 might be the D (6 bases). From germline, CDR1 is MNHEY and CDR2 SVGAGI. The CDR3 loop spans 13 amino acids. Trimming stripped 5 bases from V and 3 bases from J, with 11 bases between. CDR3 sequence (DNA): TGTGCCAGCAGTCGGGACTCGTACTACGAGCAGTACTTC. It yields the protein CASSRDSYYEQYF.

The chain links TRBV5-4 to TRBJ2-1; D gene unclear. Trimming pared 4 bases from V and 0 bases from J, leaving 11 bases between. Looked up from germline, CDR1 is SGHNT and CDR2 is YYREEE (reference sequence). The CDR3 has 15 residues. The DNA of the CDR3 is TGTGCCAGCAGCCAACTTGCGAGCTCCTACAATGAGCAGTTCTTC. Residues: CASSQLASSYNEQFF.

This clone was seen once. The V and J genes are TRBV5-1 and TRBJ2-1; D not resolved. Germline V CDR1 and CDR2: SGHRS, YFSETQ. With 0 bases removed from V and 2 bases from J, the gap between germline ends came to 9 bases. The CDR3 consists of 15 residues. The DNA of the CDR3 is TGCGCCAGCAGCTTGGCGGTAGCAGCCTACAATGAGCAGTTCTTC. This encodes CASSLAVAAYNEQFF. Using reference TRBV5-1 and TRBJ2-1 for the parts outside the CDR3, the full variable domain is KAGVTQTPRYLIKTRGQQVTLSCSPISGHRSVSWYQQTPGQGLQFLFEYFSETQRNKGNFPGRFSGRQFSNSRSEMNVSTLELGDSALYLCASSLAVAAYNEQFFGPGTRLTVL.